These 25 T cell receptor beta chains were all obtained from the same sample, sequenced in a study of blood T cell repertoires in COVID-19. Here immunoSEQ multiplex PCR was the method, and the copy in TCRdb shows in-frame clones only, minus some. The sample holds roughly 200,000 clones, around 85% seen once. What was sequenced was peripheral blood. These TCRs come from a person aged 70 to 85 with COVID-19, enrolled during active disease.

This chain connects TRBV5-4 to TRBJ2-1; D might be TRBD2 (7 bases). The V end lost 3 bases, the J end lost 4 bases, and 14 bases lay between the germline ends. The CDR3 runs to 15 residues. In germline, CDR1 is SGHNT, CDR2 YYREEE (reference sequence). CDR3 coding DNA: TGTGCCAGCAGCTCTGGGGGGGCGGATTACAATGAGCAGTTCTTC. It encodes CASSSGGADYNEQFF.

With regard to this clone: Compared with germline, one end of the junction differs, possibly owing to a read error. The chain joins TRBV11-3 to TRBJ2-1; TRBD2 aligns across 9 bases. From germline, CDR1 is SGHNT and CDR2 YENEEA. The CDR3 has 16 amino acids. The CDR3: CASSLGERGAYDEQFF. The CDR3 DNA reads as TGTGCCAGCAGCTTAGGCGAGCGGGGGGCCTACGATGAGCAGTTCTTC.

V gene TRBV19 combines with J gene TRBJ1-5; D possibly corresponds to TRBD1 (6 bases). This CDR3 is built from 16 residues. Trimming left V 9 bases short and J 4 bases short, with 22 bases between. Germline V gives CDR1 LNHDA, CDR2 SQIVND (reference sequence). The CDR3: CARRWAGALENQPQHF. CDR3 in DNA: TGTGCCAGGCGGTGGGCAGGGGCGCTGGAGAATCAGCCCCAGCATTTT.

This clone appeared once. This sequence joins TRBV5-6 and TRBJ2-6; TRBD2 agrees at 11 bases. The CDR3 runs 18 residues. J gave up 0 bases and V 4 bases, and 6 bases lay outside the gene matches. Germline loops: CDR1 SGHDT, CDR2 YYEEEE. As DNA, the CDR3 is TGTGCCAGCAGCCCGGGACTAGCGGTTTTCTCTGGGGCCAACGTCCTGACTTTC. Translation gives CASSPGLAVFSGANVLTF. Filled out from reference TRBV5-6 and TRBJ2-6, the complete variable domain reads DAGVTQSPTHLIKTRGQQVTLRCSPKSGHDTVSWYQQALGQGPQFIFQYYEEEERQRGNFPDRFSGHQFPNYSSELNVNALLLGDSALYLCASSPGLAVFSGANVLTFGAGSRLTVL.

The CDR3 bases are TGTGCCAGCAGCTTGGTCTGGCGGGGAGGCAATGAGCAGTTCTTC. Amino acids: CASSLVWRGGNEQFF. The J gene is TRBJ2-1, the V gene TRBV7-2, with D possibly TRBD2 on 6 matching bases. Germline loops: CDR1 SGHTA, CDR2 FQGNSA. Trimming took 3 bases from V and 6 from J, leaving 15 bases between them. The CDR3 consists of 15 residues. The entire variable domain, with the rest obtained from reference TRBV7-2 and TRBJ2-1, is as follows: GAGVSQSPSNKVTEKGKDVELRCDPISGHTALYWYRQSLGQGLEFLIYFQGNSAPDKSGLPSDRFSAERTGGSVSTLTIQRTQQEDSAVYLCASSLVWRGGNEQFFGPGTRLTVL.

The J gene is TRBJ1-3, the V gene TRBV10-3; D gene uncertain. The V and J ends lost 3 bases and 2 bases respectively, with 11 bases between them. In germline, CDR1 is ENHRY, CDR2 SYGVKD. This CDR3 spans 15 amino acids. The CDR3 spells CAISDPRHTGNTIYF. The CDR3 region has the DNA TGTGCCATCAGTGACCCCCGACATACTGGAAACACCATATATTTT.

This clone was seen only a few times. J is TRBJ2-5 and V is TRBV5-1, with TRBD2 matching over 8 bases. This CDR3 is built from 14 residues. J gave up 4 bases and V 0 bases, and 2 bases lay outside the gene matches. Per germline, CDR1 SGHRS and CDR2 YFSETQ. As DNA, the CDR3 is TGCGCCAGCAGCTTGGCGACTAGCGTAGAGACCCAGTACTTC. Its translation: CASSLATSVETQYF.

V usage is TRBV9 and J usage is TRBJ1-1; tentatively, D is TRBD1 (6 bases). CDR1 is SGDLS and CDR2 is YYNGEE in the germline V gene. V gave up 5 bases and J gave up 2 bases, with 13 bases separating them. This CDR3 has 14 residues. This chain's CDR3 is CASSLGQRNTEAFF. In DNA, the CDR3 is TGTGCCAGCAGTCTCGGACAGAGAAACACTGAAGCTTTCTTT.

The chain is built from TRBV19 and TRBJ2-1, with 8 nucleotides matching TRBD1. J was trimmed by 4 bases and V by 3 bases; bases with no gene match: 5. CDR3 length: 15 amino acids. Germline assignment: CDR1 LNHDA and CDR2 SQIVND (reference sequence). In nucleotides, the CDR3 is TGTGCCAGTAGTATTATCGGACAGGGATACAATGAGCAGTTCTTC. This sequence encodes CASSIIGQGYNEQFF.

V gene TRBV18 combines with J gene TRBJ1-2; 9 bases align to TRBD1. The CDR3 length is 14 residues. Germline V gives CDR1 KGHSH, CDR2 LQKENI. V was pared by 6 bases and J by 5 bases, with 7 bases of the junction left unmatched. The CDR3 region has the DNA TGTGCCAGCTCGCGCGGGACAGGGACATATGGCTACACCTTC. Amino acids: CASSRGTGTYGYTF. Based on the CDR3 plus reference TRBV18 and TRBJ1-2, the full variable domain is NAGVMQNPRHLVRRRGQEARLRCSPMKGHSHVYWYRQLPEEGLKFMVYLQKENIIDESGMPKERFSAEFPKEGPSILRIQQVVRGDSAAYFCASSRGTGTYGYTFGSGTRLTVV.

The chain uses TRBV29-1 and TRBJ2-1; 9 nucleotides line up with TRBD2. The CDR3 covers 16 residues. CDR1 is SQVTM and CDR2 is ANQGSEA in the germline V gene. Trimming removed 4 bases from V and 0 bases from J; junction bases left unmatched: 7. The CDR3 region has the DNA TGCAGCGTTGTTCTAGCGGGGTTGAGCTCCTACAATGAGCAGTTCTTC. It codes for CSVVLAGLSSYNEQFF.

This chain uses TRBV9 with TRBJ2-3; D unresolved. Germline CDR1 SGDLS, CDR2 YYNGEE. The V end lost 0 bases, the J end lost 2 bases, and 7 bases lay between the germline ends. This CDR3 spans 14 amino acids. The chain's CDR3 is CASSVVQNTDTQYF. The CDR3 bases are TGTGCCAGCAGCGTAGTACAGAACACAGATACGCAGTATTTT.

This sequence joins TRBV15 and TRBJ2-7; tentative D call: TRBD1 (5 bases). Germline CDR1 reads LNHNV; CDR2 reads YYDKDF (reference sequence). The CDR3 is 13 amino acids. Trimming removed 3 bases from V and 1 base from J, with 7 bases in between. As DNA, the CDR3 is TGTGCCACCAGCAGGGACATTTCCTACGAGCAGTACTTC. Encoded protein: CATSRDISYEQYF.

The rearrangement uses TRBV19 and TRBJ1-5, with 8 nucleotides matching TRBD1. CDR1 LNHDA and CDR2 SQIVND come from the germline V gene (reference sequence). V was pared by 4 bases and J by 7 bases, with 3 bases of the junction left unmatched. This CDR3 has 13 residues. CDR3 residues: CASSTGGGQPQHF. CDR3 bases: TGTGCCAGTAGTACAGGGGGCGGACAGCCCCAGCATTTT.

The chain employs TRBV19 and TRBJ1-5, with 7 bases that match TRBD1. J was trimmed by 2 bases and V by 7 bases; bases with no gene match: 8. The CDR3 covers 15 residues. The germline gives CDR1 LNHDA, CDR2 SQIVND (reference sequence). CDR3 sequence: CASKSLGQGNQPQHF. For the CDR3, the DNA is TGTGCCAGTAAATCTCTAGGACAGGGCAATCAGCCCCAGCATTTT.

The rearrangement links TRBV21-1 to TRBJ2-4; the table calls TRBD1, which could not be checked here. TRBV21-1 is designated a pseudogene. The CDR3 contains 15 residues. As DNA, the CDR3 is TGTGCCAGCAGCAAGACAGGGGCGGCCAAAAACATTCAGTACTTC. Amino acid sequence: CASSKTGAAKNIQYF.

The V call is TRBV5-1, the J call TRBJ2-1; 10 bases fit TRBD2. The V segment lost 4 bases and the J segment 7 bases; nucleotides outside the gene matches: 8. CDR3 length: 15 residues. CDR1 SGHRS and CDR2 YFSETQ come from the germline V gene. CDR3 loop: CASSSSSGGLNEQFF. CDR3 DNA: TGCGCCAGCAGCAGCTCTAGCGGGGGACTGAATGAGCAGTTCTTC.

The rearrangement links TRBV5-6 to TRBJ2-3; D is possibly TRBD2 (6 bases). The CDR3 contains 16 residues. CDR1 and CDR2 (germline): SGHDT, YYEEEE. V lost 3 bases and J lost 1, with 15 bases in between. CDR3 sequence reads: CASSSVAVPRTDTQYF. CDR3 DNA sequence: TGTGCCAGCAGCTCTGTAGCGGTACCCCGCACAGATACGCAGTATTTT.

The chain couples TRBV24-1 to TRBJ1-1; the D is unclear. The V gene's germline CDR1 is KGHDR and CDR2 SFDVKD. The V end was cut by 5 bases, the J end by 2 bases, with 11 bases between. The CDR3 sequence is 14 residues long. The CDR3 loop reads CATSGGQLNTEAFF. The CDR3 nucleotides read TGTGCCACCAGTGGCGGGCAGCTAAACACTGAAGCTTTCTTT.

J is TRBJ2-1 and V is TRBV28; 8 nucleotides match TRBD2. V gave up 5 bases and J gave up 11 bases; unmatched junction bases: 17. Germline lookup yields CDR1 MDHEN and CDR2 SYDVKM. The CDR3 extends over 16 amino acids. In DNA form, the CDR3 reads TGTGCCAGCAGTCGTATAGCGGGGCAGGCCACAACAAAGCAGTTCTTC. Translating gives CASSRIAGQATTKQFF.

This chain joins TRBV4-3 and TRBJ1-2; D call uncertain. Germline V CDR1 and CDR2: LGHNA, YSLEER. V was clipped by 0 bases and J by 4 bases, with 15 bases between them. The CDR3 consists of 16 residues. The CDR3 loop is CASSQDFVRAGYGYTF. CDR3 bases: TGCGCCAGCAGCCAAGACTTCGTCCGAGCGGGCTATGGCTACACCTTC.

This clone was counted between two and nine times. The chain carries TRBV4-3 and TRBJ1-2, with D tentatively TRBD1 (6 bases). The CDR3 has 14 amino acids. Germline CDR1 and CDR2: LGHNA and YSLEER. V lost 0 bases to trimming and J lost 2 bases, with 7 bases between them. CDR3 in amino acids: CASSQETGNYGYTF. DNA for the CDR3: TGCGCCAGCAGCCAAGAAACAGGGAACTATGGCTACACCTTC.

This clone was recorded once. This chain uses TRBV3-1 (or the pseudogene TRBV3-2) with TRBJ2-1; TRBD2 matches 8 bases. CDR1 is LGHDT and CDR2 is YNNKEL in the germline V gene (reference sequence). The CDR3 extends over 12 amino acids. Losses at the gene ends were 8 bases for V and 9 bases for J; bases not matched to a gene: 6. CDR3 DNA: TGTGCCAGCGGGAGCGGGAGCGGTGAGCAGTTCTTC. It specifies CASGSGSGEQFF.

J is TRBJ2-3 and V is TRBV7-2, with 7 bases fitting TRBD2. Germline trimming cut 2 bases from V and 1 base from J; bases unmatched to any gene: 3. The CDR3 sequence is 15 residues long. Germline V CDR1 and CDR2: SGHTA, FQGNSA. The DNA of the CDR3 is TGTGCCAGCAGCTTAATGGCGGGGGGCACAGATACGCAGTATTTT. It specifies CASSLMAGGTDTQYF.

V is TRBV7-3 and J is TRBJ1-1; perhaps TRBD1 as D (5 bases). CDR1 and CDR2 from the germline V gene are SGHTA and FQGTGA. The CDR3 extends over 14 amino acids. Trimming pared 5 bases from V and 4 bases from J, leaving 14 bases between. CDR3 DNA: TGTGCCAGCAGCCCCCGCAGGGAGGCCACTGAAGCTTTCTTT. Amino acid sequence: CASSPRREATEAFF.